This TCR beta chain was documented in a study of CD8 T cells in ankylosing spondylitis. The CDR3 loop spans 15 amino acids. With 0 bases removed from V and 4 bases from J, the gap between germline ends came to 12 bases. CDR1 is SGHKS, CDR2 YYEKEE, per germline (reference sequence). General study results and limits: Significant enrichment of disease-linked clones was reportedly seen in matched ankylosing spondylitis synovial fluid. Previously reported in reactive arthritis synovial fluid and blood were some of the motif variants.

One entry per CDR3 protein, called by TCRdb with MiXCR from the 5' RACE reads. The table includes around 120,000 distinct CDR3 sequences, around 9.7% detected once. Ten or more counts support this clonotype. Its antigen is unidentified. The sequence derives from a male donor with ankylosing spondylitis or in good health (not recorded which). Sequenced material: blood, either unsorted or a sorted T cell fraction (not recorded which). This chain uses TRBV5-5 with TRBJ2-3; D perhaps matches TRBD2 (5 bases). CDR3 sequence reads: CASSLVSPGADTQYF. DNA of the CDR3: TGTGCCAGCAGCTTGGTCTCTCCCGGGGCAGATACGCAGTATTTT.